The source of this T cell receptor beta chain is a study of T cells in Graves' hyperthyroidism and ophthalmopathy. General observations from the study: Ophthalmopathy and stable hyperthyroidism were separated by a 13 V-J model.

The germline gives CDR1 WNHNN, CDR2 SYGVQD (reference sequence). The CDR3 contains 14 residues. Comment on this clonotype: The antigen is undetermined. This sequence may be a read error, since a much larger clone differs from it by one base.

Researchers took RNA transcripts and amplified the TCR beta CDR3 regions from them. When the TCR CDR3 underwent first-round RT-PCR, the HTBI primer set was used. One entry per CDR3 protein, called by TCRdb with MiXCR from the multiplex PCR reads. This repertoire shows 700,000 or so distinct CDR3 sequences, about a sixth found once; its top ten account for around 7.7%. Not enrolled were patients with uncontrolled infection, other autoimmune disease, pregnancy or lactation. This TCR was recovered from a man between 18 and 35 years old with Graves' hyperthyroidism. Sequenced input: blood. The V gene is TRBV10-1, the J gene TRBJ2-7, with D hard to call. The CDR3 spells CASSELTNPYGQYF. The CDR3 nucleotides read TGCGCCAGCAGTGAGTTGACAAATCCCTACGGGCAGTACTTC.